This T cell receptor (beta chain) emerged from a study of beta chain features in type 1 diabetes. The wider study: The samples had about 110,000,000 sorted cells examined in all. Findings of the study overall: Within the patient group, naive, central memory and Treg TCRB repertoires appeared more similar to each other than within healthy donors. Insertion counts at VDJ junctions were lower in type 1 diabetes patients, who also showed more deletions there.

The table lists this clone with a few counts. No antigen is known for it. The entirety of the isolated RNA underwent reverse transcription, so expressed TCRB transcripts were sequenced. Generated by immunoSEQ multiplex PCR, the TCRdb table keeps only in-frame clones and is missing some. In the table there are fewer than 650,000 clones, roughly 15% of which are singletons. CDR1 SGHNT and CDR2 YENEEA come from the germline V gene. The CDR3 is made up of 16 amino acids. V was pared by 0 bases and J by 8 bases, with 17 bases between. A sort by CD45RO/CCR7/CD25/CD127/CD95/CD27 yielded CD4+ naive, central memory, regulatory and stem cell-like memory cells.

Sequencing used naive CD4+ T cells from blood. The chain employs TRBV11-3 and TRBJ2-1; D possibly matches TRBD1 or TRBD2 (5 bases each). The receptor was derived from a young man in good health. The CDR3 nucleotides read TGTGCCAGCAGCTTAGATGTATTGGGGGAGCGAGATGAGCAGTTCTTC. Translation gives CASSLDVLGERDEQFF.